This T cell receptor beta chain was captured by sequencing in a study of technical replicates of blood from several donors (TCRdb year 2017). Receptor amplification or capture employed the immunoSEQ multiplex PCR assay. The source is immuneACCESS, and TCRdb retained only in-frame sequences with V and J called. Part of the clones is not carried over; for the studies checked, unresolved V genes explain less than half of this, and the remainder is unexplained. The sample data list around 90,000 clones, and approximately 94% of these were observed just once. The ten largest make up approximately 0.39% of the sample. Inclusive of the bounding cysteine and phenylalanine, the CDR3 is 16 residues long. The entry retains the CDR3 DNA only, 48 bases that are in frame from base 1. About this clone itself: No cognate antigen has been identified for it. It has no much larger one-base neighbor in the sample; base qualities were not kept.

The TCR comes from a human donor in good health. The specimen was T cells isolated from PBMCs. The V and J segments used are TRBV21-1 and TRBJ2-5; the listed D gene, TRBD2, was not tested against the DNA. TRBV21-1 is designated a pseudogene. The nucleotide sequence is TGTGCCAGCAGCAGAATAGACCGGGGACTACAAGAGACCCAGTACTTC. This gives the protein CASSRIDRGLQETQYF.